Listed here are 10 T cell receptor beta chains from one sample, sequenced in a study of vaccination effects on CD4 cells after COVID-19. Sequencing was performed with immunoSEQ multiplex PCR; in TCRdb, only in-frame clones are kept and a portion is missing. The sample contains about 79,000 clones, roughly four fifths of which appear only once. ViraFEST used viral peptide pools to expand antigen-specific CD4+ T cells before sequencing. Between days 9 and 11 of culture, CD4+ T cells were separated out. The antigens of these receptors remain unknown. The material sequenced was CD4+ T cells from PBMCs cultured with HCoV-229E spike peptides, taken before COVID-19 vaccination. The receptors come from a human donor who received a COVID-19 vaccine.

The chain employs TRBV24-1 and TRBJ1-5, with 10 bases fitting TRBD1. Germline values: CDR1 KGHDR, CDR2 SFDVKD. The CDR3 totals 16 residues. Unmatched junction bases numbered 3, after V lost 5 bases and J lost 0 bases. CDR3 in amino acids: CATSAGTGDSNQPQHF. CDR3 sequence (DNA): TGTGCCACCAGTGCCGGGACAGGGGATAGCAATCAGCCCCAGCATTTT.

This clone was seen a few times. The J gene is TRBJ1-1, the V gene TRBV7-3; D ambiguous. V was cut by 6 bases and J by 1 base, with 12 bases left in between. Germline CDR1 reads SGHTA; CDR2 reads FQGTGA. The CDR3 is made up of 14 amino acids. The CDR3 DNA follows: TGTGCCAGCAGGTTTCCGGGAGAGAACACTGAAGCTTTCTTT. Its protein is CASRFPGENTEAFF.

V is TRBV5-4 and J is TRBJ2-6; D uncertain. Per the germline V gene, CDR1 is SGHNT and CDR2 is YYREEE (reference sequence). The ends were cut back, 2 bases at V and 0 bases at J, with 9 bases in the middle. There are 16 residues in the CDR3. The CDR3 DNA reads TGTGCCAGCAGCTTAAGAAGAACCTCTGGGGCCAACGTCCTGACTTTC. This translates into CASSLRRTSGANVLTF.

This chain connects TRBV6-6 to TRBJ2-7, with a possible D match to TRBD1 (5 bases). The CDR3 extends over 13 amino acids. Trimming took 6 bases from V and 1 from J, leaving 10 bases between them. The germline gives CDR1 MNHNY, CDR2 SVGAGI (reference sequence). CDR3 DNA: TGTGCCAGCAGGCAAGGGGTTTCCTACGAGCAGTACGTC. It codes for CASRQGVSYEQYV.

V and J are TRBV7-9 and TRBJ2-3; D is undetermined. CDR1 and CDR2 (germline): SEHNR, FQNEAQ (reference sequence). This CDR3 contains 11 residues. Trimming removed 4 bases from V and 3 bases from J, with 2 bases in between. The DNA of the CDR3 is TGTGCCAGCAGCTCAACAGATACGCAGTATTTT. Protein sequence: CASSSTDTQYF.

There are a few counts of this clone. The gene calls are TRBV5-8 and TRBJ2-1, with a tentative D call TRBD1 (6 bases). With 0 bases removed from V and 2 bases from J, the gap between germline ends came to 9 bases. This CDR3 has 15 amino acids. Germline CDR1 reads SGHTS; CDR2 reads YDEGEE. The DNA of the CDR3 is TGTGCCAGCAGCTTGGAGGGGGTCCCCTACAATGAGCAGTTCTTC. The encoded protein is CASSLEGVPYNEQFF. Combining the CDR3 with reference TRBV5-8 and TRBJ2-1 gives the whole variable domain EAGVTQSPTHLIKTRGQQATLRCSPISGHTSVYWYQQALGLGLQFLLWYDEGEERNRGNFPPRFSGRQFPNYSSELNVNALELEDSALYLCASSLEGVPYNEQFFGPGTRLTVL.

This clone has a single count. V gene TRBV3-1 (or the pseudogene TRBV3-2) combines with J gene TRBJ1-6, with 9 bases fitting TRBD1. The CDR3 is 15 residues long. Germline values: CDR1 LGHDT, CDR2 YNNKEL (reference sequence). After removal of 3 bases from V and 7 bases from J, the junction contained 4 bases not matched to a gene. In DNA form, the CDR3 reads TGTGCCAGCAGCCAGTTGGGACAGGGAAATTCACCCCTCCACTTT. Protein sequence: CASSQLGQGNSPLHF.

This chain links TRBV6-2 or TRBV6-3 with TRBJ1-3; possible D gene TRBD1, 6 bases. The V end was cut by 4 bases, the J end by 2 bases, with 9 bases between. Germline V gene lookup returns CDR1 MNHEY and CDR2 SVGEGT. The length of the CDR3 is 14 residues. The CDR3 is CASSFGGPGNTIYF. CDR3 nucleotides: TGTGCCAGCAGTTTTGGGGGGCCTGGAAACACCATATATTTT.

As DNA, the CDR3 is TGTGCCTGGAGTACAGGGAGGAATCAGCCCCAGCATTTT. Translating gives CAWSTGRNQPQHF. This sequence joins TRBV30 and TRBJ1-5; tentatively, D is TRBD1 (6 bases). CDR1 and CDR2 from the germline V gene are GTSNPN and SVGIG (reference sequence). Trimming removed 2 bases at V and 4 bases at J, with 9 bases between. This CDR3 contains 13 residues.

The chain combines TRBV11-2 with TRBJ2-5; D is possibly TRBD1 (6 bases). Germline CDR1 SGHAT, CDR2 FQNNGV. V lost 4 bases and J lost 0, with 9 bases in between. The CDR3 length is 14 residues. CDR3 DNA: TGTGCCAGCAGCTCGGACAGACACCAAGAGACCCAGTACTTC. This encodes CASSSDRHQETQYF.